This is a list of T cell receptor beta chains from one sample in a study of tumor and adjacent non-tumor tissue in lung cancer. Via MiXCR, TCRdb re-called the multiplex PCR reads, giving one row per CDR3 protein. Altogether under 95,000 distinct CDR3 sequences are present, about 66% being singletons, with the ten largest covering approximately 20%. Sequenced: lung tumor tissue. The receptors were gathered from a man in his sixties with non-small cell lung cancer. The CDR3 runs from the conserved cysteine through the conserved F or W. D genes are given only for firm matches. Not every row has a clone size; where given, it reads once, few, many or a size class.

>NA|TRBJ2-3|12|TRBV11-1|medium-sized
CASSYSLDTQYF
TGTGCCAGCAGCTACTCTCTAGATACGCAGTATTTT
>NA|TRBJ2-2|11|TRBV6-2/TRBV6-3|NA
CASRFTEELFF
TGTGCCAGCAGGTTCACCGAGGAGCTGTTTTTC
>NA|TRBJ1-5|20|TRBV28|many
CASTERGFGQGGRLGQPQHF
TGTGCCAGCACCGAAAGGGGGTTCGGACAAGGGGGACGTCTAGGTCAGCCCCAGCATTTT
>TRBD1|TRBJ2-7|15|TRBV28|NA
CASSVITGGSYEHYF
TGTGCCAGCAGTGTCATTACAGGGGGCTCCTACGAGCACTACTTC
>TRBD1|TRBJ1-2|14|TRBV12-3/TRBV12-4|NA
CESSRDRGRIGYTF
TGTGAAAGCAGTCGGGACAGGGGGCGTATTGGCTACACCTTC
>TRBD1|TRBJ2-7|15|TRBV5-1|few
CASSSEMAGGREQYF
TGCGCCAGCAGCTCGGAGATGGCAGGGGGCAGGGAGCAGTACTTC
>NA|TRBJ2-1|20|TRBV11-1|NA
CARSLALSFVGAGSYNEQFF
TGTGCCAGGAGCCTAGCGCTAAGTTTTGTGGGCGCGGGCTCCTACAATGAGCAGTTCTTC
>TRBD1|TRBJ2-7|15|TRBV12-3/TRBV12-4|NA
CASSRPTGVTYEEYF
TGTGCCAGCAGTCGGCCAACAGGGGTGACCTACGAGGAGTACTTC
>NA|TRBJ2-7|16|TRBV4-1|many
CASSQEVHSLSYEQYF
TGCGCCAGCAGCCAAGAGGTACACAGTTTATCCTACGAGCAGTACTTC
>TRBD1|TRBJ2-7|13|TRBV20-1|many
CSARTGLSYEQYF
TGCAGTGCTAGGACAGGGCTCTCCTACGAGCAGTACTTC
>NA|TRBJ2-5|16|TRBV4-3|NA
CANSQAGGVGQETQYF
TGCGCCAACAGCCAAGCCGGAGGGGTGGGACAAGAGACCCAGTACTTC
>TRBD1|TRBJ2-5|13|TRBV25-1|many
CASSDRGRETQYF
TGTGCCAGCAGCGACAGGGGACGGGAGACCCAGTACTTC
>TRBD1|TRBJ1-1|12|TRBV5-1|NA
CASKLDRGEAFF
TGCGCCAGCAAACTCGACAGGGGTGAAGCTTTCTTT
>TRBD1|TRBJ1-5|15|TRBV6-2/TRBV6-3|NA
CASSDRAYSNQPQYF
TGTGCCAGCAGCGACAGGGCCTATAGCAATCAGCCCCAGTACTTT
>TRBD1|TRBJ2-4|15|TRBV12-3/TRBV12-4|NA
CGGSPFGTGEGIQYF
TGTGGCGGCAGTCCATTCGGGACAGGGGAAGGCATTCAGTACTTC
>NA|TRBJ1-5|13|TRBV29-1|NA
CSAVTGWDQPHHF
TGCAGCGCTGTTACAGGGTGGGATCAGCCCCATCATTTT
>NA|TRBJ2-7|14|TRBV5-1|NA
CASSLAGGAGEQYF
TGCGCCAGCAGCTTGGCTGGGGGGGCGGGTGAGCAGTACTTC
>NA|TRBJ1-2|15|TRBV4-2|NA
CASSVRSGGDYGYTF
TGTGCCAGCAGTGTTCGCAGCGGAGGGGACTATGGCTACACCTTC
>NA|TRBJ2-7|14|TRBV5-6|NA
CASALTGRSHGQYF
TGTGCCAGCGCCCTCACAGGGAGAAGCCACGGGCAGTACTTC
>NA|TRBJ1-1|16|TRBV5-6|many
CASSRTDPHLGTEAFF
TGTGCCAGCAGTCGAACTGATCCGCACCTGGGCACTGAAGCTTTCTTT
>NA|TRBJ2-3|16|TRBV12-3/TRBV12-4|NA
CAGSQTSGYGTDTQYF
TGTGCCGGTAGCCAAACATCGGGGTACGGCACAGATACGCAGTATTTT
>NA|TRBJ2-2|18|TRBV5-5|many
CASSLWGSGGAYTGELFF
TGTGCCAGCAGCTTGTGGGGGTCTGGGGGCGCGTACACCGGGGAGCTGTTTTTT
>NA|TRBJ2-2|12|TRBV6-2/TRBV6-3|NA
CASSYRAGELFF
TGTGCCAGCAGTTACAGGGCCGGGGAGCTGTTTTTT
>TRBD1|TRBJ2-5|13|TRBV12-3/TRBV12-4|NA
CVSRTGGQESQYF
TGTGTCAGCAGGACAGGGGGCCAAGAGTCCCAGTACTTC
>NA|TRBJ2-1|14|TRBV5-8|many
CASSGRTVYNEQFF
TGTGCCAGCAGCGGGAGGACGGTTTACAATGAGCAGTTCTTC
>TRBD2|TRBJ2-3|19|TRBV12-3/TRBV12-4|few
CASSSPLGGRLLATDMQYF
TGTGCCAGCAGTTCCCCCCTCGGCGGGAGGTTGCTAGCAACAGATATGCAGTATTTT
>TRBD2|TRBJ2-1|14|TRBV29-1|many
CSGGRLAGSSEQFF
TGCAGCGGGGGGAGGCTAGCGGGTTCTAGTGAGCAGTTCTTC
>NA|TRBJ2-5|13|TRBV7-9|few
CASSYWGRETQYF
TGTGCCAGCAGCTACTGGGGTAGGGAGACCCAGTACTTC
>TRBD1|TRBJ2-1|15|TRBV29-1|NA
CSADPMTGAHNEQFF
TGCAGCGCCGACCCGATGACAGGGGCGCACAACGAGCAGTTCTTC
>NA|TRBJ1-2|14|TRBV7-9|NA
CASSPSRVNYGYTF
TGTGCCAGCAGCCCATCGAGAGTTAACTATGGCTACACCTTC
>TRBD2|TRBJ2-1|15|TRBV5-1|many
CASSSSGAANNEQFF
TGCGCCAGCAGCTCTAGCGGGGCTGCGAACAATGAGCAGTTCTTC
>NA|TRBJ1-6|15|TRBV4-2|NA
CASSPQADYNSPLRF
TGTGCCAGCAGCCCACAGGCGGACTATAATTCACCCCTCCGTTTT
>NA|TRBJ1-1|15|TRBV5-4|NA
CASSDGRFMISEAFF
TGTGCCAGCAGCGACGGACGGTTTATGATCTCTGAAGCTTTCTTT
>NA|TRBJ1-2|13|TRBV20-1|few
CSASRANAYGYTF
TGCAGTGCTAGCCGGGCTAATGCCTATGGCTACACCTTC
>NA|TRBJ1-5|15|TRBV7-8|NA
CASILDQRVHSPQHF
TGTGCCAGCATCCTTGACCAAAGGGTTCACTCTCCCCAGCATTTT
>TRBD1|TRBJ2-2|17|TRBV5-7|medium-sized
CASSPILDRGLTGELFF
TGTGCCAGCAGCCCCATCCTCGACAGGGGGCTTACCGGGGAGCTGTTTTTT
>TRBD2|TRBJ2-5|14|TRBV5-1|NA
CASSLVAGAETQYF
TGCGCCAGCAGCTTGGTCGCGGGAGCGGAGACCCAGTACTTC
>NA|TRBJ2-5|15|TRBV6-5|NA
CASGYLGGPAETHYF
TGTGCCAGCGGTTACTTAGGAGGTCCCGCGGAGACCCATTACTTC
>TRBD1|TRBJ1-2|15|TRBV10-3|few
CAIRGQGARNYGYTF
TGTGCCATCAGAGGACAGGGGGCGAGGAACTATGGCTACACCTTC
>TRBD2|TRBJ2-2|15|TRBV6-2/TRBV6-3|NA
CASSLGSGSTGELFF
TGTGCCAGCAGTCTCGGTAGCGGGAGTACCGGGGAGCTGTTTTTT
>NA|TRBJ2-1|16|TRBV7-9|few
CASSSLPESSYNEQFF
TGTGCCAGCAGCTCCCTTCCTGAGAGCTCCTACAATGAGCAGTTCTTC
>NA|TRBJ1-2|13|TRBV7-8|NA
CSSSLGGSYGYTF
TGTTCCAGCAGCTTAGGCGGCAGCTATGGCTACACCTTC
>NA|TRBJ2-6|15|TRBV11-3|NA
CASSQLGSGPNVLTF
TGTGCCAGCAGCCAATTGGGTTCTGGGCCCAACGTCCTGACTTTC
>NA|TRBJ2-1|16|TRBV7-9|few
CASSSRTVYDYKEQFF
TGTGCCAGCAGCTCCCGGACAGTTTATGACTACAAAGAGCAGTTCTTC
>NA|TRBJ1-3|17|TRBV12-3/TRBV12-4|NA
CDSSLAGTPHKRNTIYF
TGTGACAGCAGTTTAGCGGGGACGCCCCACAAGAGAAACACCATATATTTT
>TRBD2|TRBJ2-7|16|TRBV2|NA
CASSEGGSGRGNEQYF
TGTGCCAGCAGTGAAGGTGGGAGCGGGAGAGGTAACGAGCAGTACTTC
>NA|TRBJ2-3|14|TRBV12-3/TRBV12-4|many
CASSPPGRAGTQYF
TGTGCCAGCAGTCCCCCCGGCAGGGCCGGTACGCAGTATTTT
>TRBD2|TRBJ2-1|15|TRBV20-1|few
CSARERLAGYNEQFF
TGCAGTGCTAGGGAGAGACTAGCTGGATACAATGAGCAGTTCTTC
>NA|TRBJ2-2|16|TRBV21-1|NA
CASSKGEEPNTGELFF
TGTGCCAGCAGCAAGGGCGAGGAACCGAACACCGGGGAGCTGTTTTTT
>NA|TRBJ2-2|15|TRBV28|few
CASSLGGHNTGELFF
TGTGCCAGCAGTTTAGGAGGACACAACACCGGGGAGCTGTTTTTT
>NA|TRBJ1-2|14|TRBV11-2|few
CASSASAGVDGYTF
TGTGCCAGCAGCGCAAGTGCGGGGGTTGATGGCTACACATTC